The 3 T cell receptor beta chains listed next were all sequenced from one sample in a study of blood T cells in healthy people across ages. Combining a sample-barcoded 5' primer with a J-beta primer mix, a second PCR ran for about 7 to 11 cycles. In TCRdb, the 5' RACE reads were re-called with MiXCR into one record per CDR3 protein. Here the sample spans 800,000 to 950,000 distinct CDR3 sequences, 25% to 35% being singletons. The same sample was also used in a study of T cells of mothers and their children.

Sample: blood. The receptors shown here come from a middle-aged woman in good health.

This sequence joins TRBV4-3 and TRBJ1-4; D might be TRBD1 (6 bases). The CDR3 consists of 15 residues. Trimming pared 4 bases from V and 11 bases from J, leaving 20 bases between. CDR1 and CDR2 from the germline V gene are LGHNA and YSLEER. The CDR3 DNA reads TGCGCCAGCAGCCCGAGAAGGACAGTGGGTAGGAAACTGTTTTTT. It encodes CASSPRRTVGRKLFF.

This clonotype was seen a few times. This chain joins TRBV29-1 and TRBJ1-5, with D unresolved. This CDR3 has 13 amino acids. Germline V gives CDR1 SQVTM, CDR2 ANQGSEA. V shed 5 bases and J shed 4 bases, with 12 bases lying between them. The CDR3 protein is CSVQVELNQPQHF. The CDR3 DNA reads TGCAGCGTTCAGGTGGAGCTAAATCAGCCCCAGCATTTT.

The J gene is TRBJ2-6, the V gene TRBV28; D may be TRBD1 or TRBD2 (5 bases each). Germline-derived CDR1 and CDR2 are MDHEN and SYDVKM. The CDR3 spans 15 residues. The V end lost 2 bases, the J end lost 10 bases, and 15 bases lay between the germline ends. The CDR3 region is CASSLGTLGGNVLTF. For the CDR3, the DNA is TGTGCCAGCAGTTTAGGGACCTTAGGTGGGAACGTCCTGACTTTC.